Here is one T cell receptor (beta chain) with its context. The CDR3 sequence is 16 residues long. Germline CDR1 and CDR2: SGHRS and YFSETQ. Trimming left V 4 bases short and J 11 bases short, with 25 bases between. This specimen belongs to a study of blood T cell repertoires in COVID-19. As for the study in general: Some COVID-19 samples were acute and others convalescent; all came from the United States, Italy and Spain.

TCRdb's copy holds only in-frame clones and misses some; the assay was immunoSEQ multiplex PCR. The table lists 200,000 or so clones, about 90% of them singletons. The sequence was obtained from a man aged 40-55 years with active or convalescent COVID-19. What was sequenced was peripheral blood. This chain connects TRBV5-1 to TRBJ2-1; a weak D match, TRBD2 (6 bases). The CDR3 bases are TGCGCCAGCAGCATCGGGACTGCCCAAAAGGCAAGTAAGCAGTTCTTC. This codes for CASSIGTAQKASKQFF. Full variable domain (outside the CDR3, taken from reference TRBV5-1 and TRBJ2-1): KAGVTQTPRYLIKTRGQQVTLSCSPISGHRSVSWYQQTPGQGLQFLFEYFSETQRNKGNFPGRFSGRQFSNSRSEMNVSTLELGDSALYLCASSIGTAQKASKQFFGPGTRLTVL.